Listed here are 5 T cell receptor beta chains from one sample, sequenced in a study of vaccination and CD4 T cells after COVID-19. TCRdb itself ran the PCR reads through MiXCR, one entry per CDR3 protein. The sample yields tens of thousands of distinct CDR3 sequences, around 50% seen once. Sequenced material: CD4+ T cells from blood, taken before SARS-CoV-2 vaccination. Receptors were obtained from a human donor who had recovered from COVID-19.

CDR3 protein: CSVDWQRTQYF. The CDR3 nucleotides are TGCAGCGTTGATTGGCAGCGGACCCAGTACTTC. The V gene is TRBV29-1, the J gene TRBJ2-5; D call uncertain. CDR1 SQVTM and CDR2 ANQGSEA come from the germline V gene. The CDR3 contains 11 residues. The V and J ends lost 3 bases and 7 bases respectively, with 9 bases between them.

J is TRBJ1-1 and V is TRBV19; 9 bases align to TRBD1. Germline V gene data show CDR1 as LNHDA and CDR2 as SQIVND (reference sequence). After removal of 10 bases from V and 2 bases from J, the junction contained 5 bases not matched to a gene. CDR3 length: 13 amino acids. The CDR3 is CATEGQGNTEAFF. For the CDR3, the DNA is TGTGCCACCGAGGGACAGGGAAACACTGAAGCTTTCTTT.

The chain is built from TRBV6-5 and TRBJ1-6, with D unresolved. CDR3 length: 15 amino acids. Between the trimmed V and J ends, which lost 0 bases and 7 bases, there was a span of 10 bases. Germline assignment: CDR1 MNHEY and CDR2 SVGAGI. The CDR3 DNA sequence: TGTGCCAGCAGTTACTCGACGGGGAGAAATTCACCCCTCCACTTT. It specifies CASSYSTGRNSPLHF.

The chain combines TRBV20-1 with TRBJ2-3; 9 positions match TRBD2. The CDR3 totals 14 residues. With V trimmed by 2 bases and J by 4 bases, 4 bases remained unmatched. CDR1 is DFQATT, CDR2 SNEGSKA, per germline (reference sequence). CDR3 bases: TGCAGTGCTAGATCCCAGCGGGAGGCAGATACGCAGTATTTT. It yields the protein CSARSQREADTQYF.

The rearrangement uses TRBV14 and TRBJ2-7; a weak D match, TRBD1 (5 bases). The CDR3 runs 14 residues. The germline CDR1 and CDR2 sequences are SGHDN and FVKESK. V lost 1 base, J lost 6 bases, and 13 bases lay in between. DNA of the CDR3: TGTGCCAGCAGCCAAGGATTCAGGGTAGGCGAGCAGTACTTC. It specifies CASSQGFRVGEQYF.